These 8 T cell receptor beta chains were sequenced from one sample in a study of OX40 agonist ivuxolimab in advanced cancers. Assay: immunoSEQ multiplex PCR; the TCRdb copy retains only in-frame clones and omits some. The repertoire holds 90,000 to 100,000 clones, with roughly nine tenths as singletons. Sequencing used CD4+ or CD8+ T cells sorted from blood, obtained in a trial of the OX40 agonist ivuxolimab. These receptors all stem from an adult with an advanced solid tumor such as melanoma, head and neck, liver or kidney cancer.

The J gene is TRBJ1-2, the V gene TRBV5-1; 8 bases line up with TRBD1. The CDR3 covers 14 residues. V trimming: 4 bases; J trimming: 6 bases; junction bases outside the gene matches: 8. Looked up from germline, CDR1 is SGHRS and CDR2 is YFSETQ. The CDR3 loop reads CASSSGTGMDGYTF. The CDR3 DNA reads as TGCGCCAGCAGCAGCGGGACAGGAATGGATGGCTACACCTTC.

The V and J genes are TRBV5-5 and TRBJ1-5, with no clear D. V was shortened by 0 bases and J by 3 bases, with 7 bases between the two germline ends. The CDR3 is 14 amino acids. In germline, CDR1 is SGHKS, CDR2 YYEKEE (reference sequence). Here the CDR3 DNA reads TGTGCCAGCAGCTTGGTACAGTTCAATCAGCCCCAGCATTTT. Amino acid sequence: CASSLVQFNQPQHF.

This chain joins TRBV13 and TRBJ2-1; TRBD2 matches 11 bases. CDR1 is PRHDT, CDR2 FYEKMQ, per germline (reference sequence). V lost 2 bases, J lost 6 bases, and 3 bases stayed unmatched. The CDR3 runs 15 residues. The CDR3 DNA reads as TGTGCCAGCAGCTTACTAGCGGGAGGCATCAATGAGCAGTTCTTC. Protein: CASSLLAGGINEQFF.

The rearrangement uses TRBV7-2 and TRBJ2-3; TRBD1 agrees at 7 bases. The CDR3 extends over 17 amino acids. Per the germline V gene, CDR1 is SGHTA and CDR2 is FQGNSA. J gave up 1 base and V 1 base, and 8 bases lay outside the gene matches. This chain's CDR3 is CASSLVGQAQGTDTQYF. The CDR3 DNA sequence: TGTGCCAGCAGCTTAGTCGGACAGGCCCAAGGCACAGATACGCAGTATTTT.

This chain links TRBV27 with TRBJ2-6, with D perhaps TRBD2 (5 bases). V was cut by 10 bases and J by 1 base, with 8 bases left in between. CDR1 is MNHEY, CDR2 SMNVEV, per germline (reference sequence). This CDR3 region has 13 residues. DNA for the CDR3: TGTGCCACGGGGATATCTGGGGCCAACGTCCTGACTTTC. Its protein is CATGISGANVLTF.

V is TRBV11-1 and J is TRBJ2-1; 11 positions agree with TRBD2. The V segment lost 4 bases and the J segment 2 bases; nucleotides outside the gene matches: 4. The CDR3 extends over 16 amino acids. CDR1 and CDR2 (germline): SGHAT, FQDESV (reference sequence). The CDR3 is CASSSISGRAYNEQFF. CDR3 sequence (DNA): TGTGCCAGCAGCTCCATTAGCGGGAGGGCCTACAATGAGCAGTTCTTC.

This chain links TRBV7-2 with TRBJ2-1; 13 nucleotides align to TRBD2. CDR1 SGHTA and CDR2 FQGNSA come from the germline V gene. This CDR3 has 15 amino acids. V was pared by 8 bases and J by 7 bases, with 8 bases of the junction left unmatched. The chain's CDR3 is CASGRLAGGKNEQFF. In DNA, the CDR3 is TGTGCCAGCGGGAGACTAGCGGGAGGAAAGAATGAGCAGTTCTTC.

This CDR3 is CSVAGGPEAFF. CDR3 DNA sequence: TGCAGCGTTGCCGGGGGACCTGAAGCTTTCTTT. The chain employs TRBV29-1 and TRBJ1-1; tentative D call: TRBD1 (5 bases). The CDR3 extends over 11 amino acids. Per the germline V gene, CDR1 is SQVTM and CDR2 is ANQGSEA. V gave up 4 bases and J gave up 6 bases, with 9 bases separating them.